This T cell receptor beta chain was identified during a study of control samples from healthy donors and cancer patients. Assay: immunoSEQ multiplex PCR; the TCRdb copy retains only in-frame clones and omits some. This table has more than 85,000 clones, 88% appearing once. V was clipped by 2 bases and J by 1 base; unmatched bases: 6. The CDR3 runs 16 residues. Per germline, CDR1 LGHDT and CDR2 YNNKEL (reference sequence). The sequencing input was PBMCs. The TCR was taken from a woman aged 55-69 years with lung cancer. The chain joins TRBV3-1 (or the pseudogene TRBV3-2) to TRBJ1-2; 8 nucleotides match TRBD1. DNA of the CDR3: TGTGCCAGCAGCCAAACCCTGGGACAGGTTAACTATGGCTACACCTTC. This gives the protein CASSQTLGQVNYGYTF.